These 30 T cell receptor beta chains were sequenced from one sample in a study of blood T cell repertoires in COVID-19. The method was immunoSEQ multiplex PCR; TCRdb's version includes in-frame clones alone and lacks a portion of them. Of 210,000 or so clones listed, around nine tenths are singletons. Sequencing was carried out using peripheral blood. Receptor source: a woman aged 40 to 55 with acute or convalescent COVID-19.

This clone was observed once. V and J are TRBV27 and TRBJ2-2; TRBD2 matches 9 bases. CDR3 length equals 15 residues. CDR1 is MNHEY, CDR2 SMNVEV, per germline (reference sequence). V was clipped by 6 bases and J by 9 bases; unmatched bases: 11. The CDR3 protein is CASRPGLAVGWELFF. The CDR3 coding sequence is TGTGCCAGCAGGCCGGGACTAGCCGTCGGTTGGGAGCTGTTTTTT.

The rearrangement links TRBV7-6 to TRBJ1-1, with 9 bases fitting TRBD1. Per the germline V gene, CDR1 is SGHVS and CDR2 is FNYEAQ. CDR3 length: 16 amino acids. J lost 3 bases, V lost 5 bases, and 10 bases had no gene match. The CDR3 spells CASSPSPGTGYTEAFF. The CDR3 DNA reads as TGTGCCAGCAGCCCCTCGCCCGGGACAGGGTACACTGAAGCTTTCTTT.

In this sample, this clone turned up once. V gene TRBV6-1 combines with J gene TRBJ1-4; no clear D gene. Between the trimmed V and J ends, which lost 2 bases and 7 bases, there was a span of 14 bases. Germline V gene lookup returns CDR1 MNHNS and CDR2 SASEGT. The CDR3 covers 15 residues. CDR3 sequence: CASSERHPAIEKLFF. The CDR3 bases are TGTGCCAGCAGTGAACGACACCCTGCCATTGAAAAACTGTTTTTT.

This sequence joins TRBV3-1 (or the pseudogene TRBV3-2) and TRBJ2-5; 8 nucleotides line up with TRBD2. This CDR3 contains 16 residues. Trimming removed 4 bases from V and 4 bases from J; junction bases left unmatched: 11. The V gene's germline CDR1 is LGHDT and CDR2 YNNKEL (reference sequence). As DNA, the CDR3 is TGTGCCAGCAGCCCCTTATGGGCGGGGGGATTAGAGACCCAGTACTTC. This encodes CASSPLWAGGLETQYF.

This clone showed up just once. The chain carries TRBV6-5 and TRBJ2-7; the D is unclear. Germline CDR1 is MNHEY and CDR2 is SVGAGI. With 6 bases removed from V and 2 bases from J, the gap between germline ends came to 8 bases. CDR3 size: 12 residues. CDR3: CASRLGPYEQYV. DNA for the CDR3: TGTGCCAGCAGACTGGGCCCCTACGAGCAGTACGTC.

The chain links TRBV28 to TRBJ1-4; TRBD1 agrees at 9 bases. The CDR3 contains 13 residues. The junction had 4 bases not matched to a gene; V was cut back by 8 bases and J by 6 bases. Germline CDR1 reads MDHEN; CDR2 reads SYDVKM. DNA for the CDR3: TGTGCCAGCGGCGGGACAGGGTATGAAAAACTGTTTTTT. Residues: CASGGTGYEKLFF.

The genes are TRBV18 and TRBJ2-4, with 8 bases that match TRBD1. This CDR3 is 17 amino acids long. From germline, CDR1 is KGHSH and CDR2 LQKENI. The ends lost 2 bases at V and 3 bases at J; junction bases unmatched: 9. In DNA, the CDR3 is TGTGCCAGCTCACCATCTTCAGGGGGCGATGGCAAAAACATTCAGTACTTC. Its protein is CASSPSSGGDGKNIQYF.

The chain is built from TRBV7-2 and TRBJ1-2; TRBD1 aligns across 11 bases. Germline V CDR1 and CDR2: SGHTA, FQGNSA. This CDR3 comprises 15 residues. The trim removed 3 bases at V and 9 bases at J, leaving 9 bases unmatched. DNA for the CDR3: TGTGCCAGCAGCTTGGCCCCCGGGACAGGGGGACGCTACACCTTC. Encoded protein: CASSLAPGTGGRYTF. The whole variable domain, filled in from reference TRBV7-2 and TRBJ1-2, reads GAGVSQSPSNKVTEKGKDVELRCDPISGHTALYWYRQSLGQGLEFLIYFQGNSAPDKSGLPSDRFSAERTGGSVSTLTIQRTQQEDSAVYLCASSLAPGTGGRYTFGSGTRLTVV.

The chain has TRBV24-1 and TRBJ1-2; 12 positions match TRBD1. Germline CDR1 KGHDR, CDR2 SFDVKD. Trimming cost V 4 bases and J 2 bases; bases outside gene matches: 7. The CDR3 runs to 17 residues. CDR3 loop: CATSDTGQGASNYGYTF. The CDR3 nucleotides read TGTGCCACCAGTGACACGGGACAGGGGGCGTCGAACTATGGCTACACCTTC.

V is TRBV19 and J is TRBJ1-1, with a tentative D call TRBD1 (6 bases). V was shortened by 5 bases and J by 0 bases, with 25 bases between the two germline ends. Germline CDR1 and CDR2: LNHDA and SQIVND (reference sequence). The CDR3 runs 19 residues. CDR3 DNA: TGTGCCAGTAGTCTCCACTCGGGACACTACGAGACCATGAACACTGAAGCTTTCTTT. Its translation is CASSLHSGHYETMNTEAFF.

This rearrangement joins TRBV28 to TRBJ1-3; TRBD1 matches 7 bases. The germline V gene has CDR1 MDHEN and CDR2 SYDVKM. This CDR3 region has 13 residues. Trimming at V came to 8 bases and at J to 4 bases, leaving 5 bases not matched to a gene. The CDR3 region is CASLQGGGNTIYF. The CDR3 nucleotides are TGTGCCAGCCTCCAGGGGGGAGGAAACACCATATATTTT.

The chain employs TRBV18 and TRBJ1-2; 8 bases align to TRBD1. With V trimmed by 4 bases and J by 4 bases, 8 bases remained unmatched. Germline CDR1 is KGHSH and CDR2 is LQKENI. The CDR3 has 15 amino acids. Here the CDR3 reads CASSLGQDRAYGYTF. As DNA, the CDR3 is TGTGCCAGCTCACTGGGACAGGATAGAGCCTATGGCTACACCTTC.

Remarks on this clone: Other nucleotide sequences from this sample produce the same CDR3. V gene TRBV5-1 combines with J gene TRBJ1-2; tentatively, D is TRBD1 (6 bases). The V end was cut by 4 bases, the J end by 6 bases, with 10 bases between. CDR1 is SGHRS and CDR2 is YFSETQ in the germline V gene. The CDR3 contains 12 residues. The CDR3: CASSLNRDGYTF. CDR3 nucleotides: TGCGCCAGCAGCCTCAACAGGGATGGCTACACCTTC.

The CDR3 DNA reads as TGTGCCAGCAGGGACAGGGGGTACAATGAGCAGTTCTTC. It yields the protein CASRDRGYNEQFF. The rearrangement links TRBV25-1 to TRBJ2-1; TRBD1 matches at 10 bases. The germline V gene has CDR1 MGHDK and CDR2 SYGVNS. The CDR3 spans 13 residues. The trim removed 6 bases at V and 4 bases at J, leaving 0 bases unmatched.

The V gene is TRBV19, the J gene TRBJ2-3; perhaps TRBD1 as D (5 bases). Germline-derived CDR1 and CDR2 are LNHDA and SQIVND (reference sequence). The CDR3 extends over 14 amino acids. V lost 8 bases, J lost 3 bases, and 15 bases lay in between. The CDR3 sequence is CASVPQGRTDTQYF. DNA for the CDR3: TGTGCCAGTGTACCCCAGGGAAGGACAGATACGCAGTATTTT. The variable domain in full, completed from reference TRBV19 and TRBJ2-3, reads DGGITQSPKYLFRKEGQNVTLSCEQNLNHDAMYWYRQDPGQGLRLIYYSQIVNDFQKGDIAEGYSVSREKKESFPLTVTSAQKNPTAFYLCASVPQGRTDTQYFGPGTRLTVL.

In its sample, this clone was seen once. This chain uses TRBV12-5 with TRBJ2-1; weak D call: TRBD1 (6 bases). The V and J ends lost 2 bases and 4 bases respectively, with 9 bases between them. Germline V CDR1 and CDR2: LGHNT, FRNRAP. The CDR3 extends over 14 amino acids. In nucleotides, the CDR3 is TGTGCTAGTGGTTTGACAGGGCCTTACAATGAGCAGTTCTTC. Translated: CASGLTGPYNEQFF.

This clone was seen just once. The chain employs TRBV30 and TRBJ2-5, with a possible D match to TRBD2 (6 bases). Germline CDR1 and CDR2: GTSNPN and SVGIG (reference sequence). This CDR3 is 11 amino acids long. V gave up 1 base and J gave up 9 bases, with 9 bases separating them. The CDR3, as DNA: TGTGCCTGGAGTGCAACGGGGGCCCAGTACTTC. The encoded protein is CAWSATGAQYF.

The chain couples TRBV9 to TRBJ1-1, with 10 nucleotides matching TRBD1. The CDR3 is 15 amino acids. The junction had 9 bases not matched to a gene; V was cut back by 4 bases and J by 6 bases. Germline loops: CDR1 SGDLS, CDR2 YYNGEE. The CDR3 sequence: CASSPRQGALAEAFF. Written as DNA, the CDR3 is TGTGCCAGCAGCCCGCGACAGGGGGCCCTTGCTGAAGCTTTCTTT.

This clone was detected only a few times. The chain combines TRBV15 with TRBJ1-3, with D perhaps matching TRBD1 (5 bases). Germline lookup yields CDR1 LNHNV and CDR2 YYDKDF (reference sequence). V was shortened by 0 bases and J by 3 bases, with 9 bases between the two germline ends. This CDR3 is built from 15 residues. Here the CDR3 DNA reads TGTGCCACCAGCAGAGATAGCCAGGGTGGAAACACCATATATTTT. Translated, it gives CATSRDSQGGNTIYF.

V is TRBV11-2 and J is TRBJ1-2, with D possibly being TRBD1 (5 bases). This CDR3 is 15 amino acids long. The V and J ends lost 1 base and 4 bases respectively, with 13 bases between them. The V gene's germline CDR1 is SGHAT and CDR2 FQNNGV. The CDR3 spells CASSLGIREGYGYTF. The CDR3 DNA sequence: TGTGCCAGCAGCTTAGGGATCAGGGAGGGCTATGGCTACACCTTC. Combining the CDR3 with reference TRBV11-2 and TRBJ1-2 gives the whole variable domain EAGVAQSPRYKIIEKRQSVAFWCNPISGHATLYWYQQILGQGPKLLIQFQNNGVVDDSQLPKDRFSAERLKGVDSTLKIQPAKLEDSAVYLCASSLGIREGYGYTFGSGTRLTVV.

The V and J genes are TRBV29-1 and TRBJ1-1; tentative D call: TRBD1 (6 bases). Germline V lookup: CDR1 SQVTM, CDR2 ANQGSEA. CDR3 length: 11 amino acids. The V and J ends lost 8 bases and 4 bases respectively, with 11 bases between them. CDR3 nucleotide sequence: TGCAGCCATTCGACAGGCACTGAAGCTTTCTTT. The encoded protein is CSHSTGTEAFF.

This clone has ten or more counts. The V call is TRBV2, the J call TRBJ2-6; TRBD2 agrees at 14 bases. The V and J ends lost 6 bases and 4 bases, in that order; junction bases with no gene match: 11. The CDR3 consists of 19 residues. Germline V gives CDR1 SNHLY, CDR2 FYNNEI. As DNA, the CDR3 is TGTGCCAGCAGCCCAGGACTAGCGGGGGGCCTTAAGGGGGCCAACGTCCTGACTTTC. Translation: CASSPGLAGGLKGANVLTF.

V and J are TRBV2 and TRBJ2-2; the D gene is possibly TRBD2 (5 bases). V was cut by 1 base and J by 6 bases, with 6 bases left in between. The CDR3 consists of 13 residues. Germline-derived CDR1 and CDR2 are SNHLY and FYNNEI. CDR3 protein: CASSEVRAGELFF. CDR3 DNA: TGTGCCAGCAGTGAAGTGAGGGCCGGGGAGCTGTTTTTT.

This rearrangement joins TRBV7-2 to TRBJ1-1; TRBD1 matches at 7 bases. Germline V gene sequence: CDR1 SGHTA, CDR2 FQGNSA. This CDR3 has 17 amino acids. After removal of 4 bases from V and 5 bases from J, the junction contained 16 bases not matched to a gene. In DNA form, the CDR3 reads TGTGCCAGCAGCTCTAAAGCTCCCCCCAGGGGGATAACTGAAGCTTTCTTT. This encodes CASSSKAPPRGITEAFF. The entire variable domain, with the rest obtained from reference TRBV7-2 and TRBJ1-1, is as follows: GAGVSQSPSNKVTEKGKDVELRCDPISGHTALYWYRQSLGQGLEFLIYFQGNSAPDKSGLPSDRFSAERTGGSVSTLTIQRTQQEDSAVYLCASSSKAPPRGITEAFFGQGTRLTVV.

This clone appeared once. V gene TRBV3-1 (or the pseudogene TRBV3-2) combines with J gene TRBJ2-5, with 10 positions matching TRBD2. The germline gives CDR1 LGHDT, CDR2 YNNKEL (reference sequence). Losses at the gene ends were 1 base for V and 4 bases for J; bases not matched to a gene: 15. The CDR3 is made up of 19 amino acids. In DNA, the CDR3 is TGTGCCAGCAGCCAAGTTCTCCCCAGGACAGCGGGGGGGCGAGAGACCCAGTACTTC. The encoded protein is CASSQVLPRTAGGRETQYF.

The chain carries TRBV18 and TRBJ1-4; possibly TRBD1 for D (6 bases). From germline, CDR1 is KGHSH and CDR2 LQKENI. There are 15 residues in the CDR3. Trimming shortened V by 3 bases and J by 6 bases, and 14 bases separated the two germline ends. The CDR3 DNA is TGTGCCAGCTCACCCACAGGGATGAAATATGAAAAACTGTTTTTT. This encodes CASSPTGMKYEKLFF.

The chain couples TRBV27 to TRBJ1-1; D remains unclear. CDR3 length: 14 residues. The germline V gene encodes CDR1 MNHEY and CDR2 SMNVEV (reference sequence). V was pared by 5 bases and J by 5 bases, with 15 bases between. CDR3 DNA: TGTGCCAGCAGTCCTGGTGCGGGTTGGACTGAAGCTTTCTTT. It translates to CASSPGAGWTEAFF.

Only a few counts were recorded for this clone. The chain has TRBV11-2 and TRBJ1-2; no clear D. This CDR3 is 15 amino acids long. Germline CDR1 and CDR2: SGHAT and FQNNGV. V gave up 0 bases and J gave up 0 bases, with 8 bases separating them. DNA of the CDR3: TGTGCCAGCAGCTTAGATCGCGGTTCTAACTATGGCTACACCTTC. Encoded protein: CASSLDRGSNYGYTF.

The chain is built from TRBV3-1 (or the pseudogene TRBV3-2) and TRBJ2-1, with D possibly TRBD2 on 6 matching bases. The CDR3 is 15 residues long. Germline CDR1 is LGHDT and CDR2 is YNNKEL (reference sequence). V lost 3 bases, J lost 5 bases, and 14 bases lay in between. CDR3 sequence (DNA): TGTGCCAGCAGCCAGCCTCCCGGGACTCACAATGAGCAGTTCTTC. Protein product: CASSQPPGTHNEQFF.

J is TRBJ2-1 and V is TRBV12-5; D is undetermined. This CDR3 is built from 15 residues. Germline V gives CDR1 LGHNT, CDR2 FRNRAP. V lost 6 bases and J lost 1, with 13 bases in between. CDR3 sequence reads: CASGLDSNSYNEQFF. The CDR3 bases are TGTGCTAGTGGACTCGACTCCAATTCCTACAATGAGCAGTTCTTC.